Each of the 13 T cell receptor beta chains below was sequenced from the same sample in a study of blood T cell repertoires in COVID-19. This table comes from immunoSEQ multiplex PCR, and its TCRdb copy is limited to in-frame clones, with some not included. The repertoire includes 310,000 or so clones, about 88% of them detected once, and around a tenth sits in the top ten. The sequenced sample was PBMCs or T cells enriched from blood (not recorded which). The source is a woman between 40 and 50 years old who had recovered from COVID-19.

This rearrangement joins TRBV7-2 to TRBJ2-1, with a possible D match to TRBD1 (6 bases). Germline V CDR1 and CDR2: SGHTA, FQGNSA. Trimming took off 2 bases at V and 8 bases at J, with 10 bases between the two ends. This CDR3 spans 13 amino acids. The CDR3 coding sequence is TGTGCCAGCAGCTTACCCCAGGGGCATGAGCAGTTCTTC. Translation: CASSLPQGHEQFF. Supplemented by reference TRBV7-2 and TRBJ2-1, the full variable domain reads GAGVSQSPSNKVTEKGKDVELRCDPISGHTALYWYRQSLGQGLEFLIYFQGNSAPDKSGLPSDRFSAERTGGSVSTLTIQRTQQEDSAVYLCASSLPQGHEQFFGPGTRLTVL.

The chain carries TRBV7-8 and TRBJ1-5; D is undetermined. CDR1 is SGHVS and CDR2 is FQNEAQ in the germline V gene. The CDR3 is 14 residues long. Trimming removed 10 bases at V and 3 bases at J, with 16 bases between. The CDR3 here is CATQEGGYNQPQHF. CDR3 DNA sequence: TGTGCCACCCAGGAGGGAGGTTACAATCAGCCCCAGCATTTT.

V usage is TRBV29-1 and J usage is TRBJ2-3, with 11 bases lining up with TRBD2. The germline gives CDR1 SQVTM, CDR2 ANQGSEA. The CDR3 totals 16 residues. V trimming: 4 bases; J trimming: 6 bases; junction bases outside the gene matches: 12. The CDR3 DNA is TGCAGCGTTGCACCCCTAGCGGGGGGAGCATTTGATACGCAGTATTTT. As protein: CSVAPLAGGAFDTQYF.

This chain connects TRBV7-8 to TRBJ2-7; D possibly corresponds to TRBD1 (6 bases). The CDR3 is 15 residues long. Germline values: CDR1 SGHVS, CDR2 FQNEAQ. V was shortened by 7 bases and J by 4 bases, with 20 bases between the two germline ends. In nucleotides, the CDR3 is TGTGCCAGCAAGCTCAGACAGGCCTTAGGGTACGAGCAGTACTTC. Encoded protein: CASKLRQALGYEQYF.

The chain couples TRBV21-1 to TRBJ2-7; TRBD1, as called in the table, went unchecked against the DNA. TRBV21-1 is reported as a pseudogene. CDR3 size: 15 residues. The CDR3 sequence is CASSKGTGSSYEQYF. DNA for the CDR3: TGTGCCAGCAGCAAAGGAACAGGGAGCTCCTACGAGCAGTACTTC.

V usage is TRBV29-1 and J usage is TRBJ2-2, with a weak D call TRBD2 (5 bases). V shed 1 base and J shed 7 bases, with 13 bases lying between them. The CDR3 runs 14 residues. Per the germline V gene, CDR1 is SQVTM and CDR2 is ANQGSEA. This chain's CDR3 is CSVEALGEGGELFF. The CDR3, as DNA: TGCAGCGTTGAAGCTCTCGGAGAGGGCGGGGAGCTGTTTTTT.

The chain joins TRBV10-3 to TRBJ2-1; 8 bases map to TRBD2. From germline, CDR1 is ENHRY and CDR2 SYGVKD. V shed 7 bases, J shed 8 bases, and the junction held 10 bases outside the gene matches. CDR3 length equals 14 residues. DNA for the CDR3: TGTGCCATCAAACCAGGACTAGCCAACGATGAGCAGTTCTTC. As protein: CAIKPGLANDEQFF.

The rearrangement links TRBV7-8 to TRBJ2-2, with 9 bases identical to TRBD2. The CDR3 is made up of 18 amino acids. CDR1 SGHVS and CDR2 FQNEAQ come from the germline V gene. V shed 0 bases and J 0 bases; nucleotides not matched to a gene: 5. CDR3 in DNA: TGTGCCAGCAGCTTAGCGCGTCTAGCGGGGACGAACACCGGGGAGCTGTTTTTT. Its protein is CASSLARLAGTNTGELFF.

The chain uses TRBV7-2 and TRBJ2-7; D perhaps matches TRBD2 (5 bases). Germline V CDR1 and CDR2: SGHTA, FQGNSA. V was trimmed by 5 bases and J by 2 bases, leaving 10 bases between them. There are 13 residues in the CDR3. The DNA of the CDR3 is TGTGCCAGCAGCAAGGACTCTCCCTACGAGCAGTACTTC. It is translated as CASSKDSPYEQYF.

This rearrangement joins TRBV25-1 to TRBJ2-7; 9 bases fit TRBD2. CDR1 and CDR2 from the germline V gene are MGHDK and SYGVNS. J gave up 3 bases and V 6 bases, and 3 bases lay outside the gene matches. CDR3 length: 13 residues. CDR3: CASRAGGSYEQYF. The DNA of the CDR3 is TGTGCCAGCAGGGCGGGAGGGAGCTACGAGCAGTACTTC.

The rearrangement uses TRBV5-4 and TRBJ1-6, with D unresolved. The CDR3 consists of 16 residues. Looked up from germline, CDR1 is SGHNT and CDR2 is YYREEE (reference sequence). V was clipped by 0 bases and J by 8 bases, with 15 bases between them. The CDR3 sequence: CASSLGAGVSDSPLHF. The CDR3 nucleotides read TGTGCCAGCAGCTTGGGGGCAGGTGTTTCGGATTCACCCCTCCACTTT.

The V call is TRBV24-1, the J call TRBJ1-5, with D possibly TRBD1 on 5 matching bases. V gave up 7 bases and J gave up 2 bases, with 8 bases separating them. The germline V gene encodes CDR1 KGHDR and CDR2 SFDVKD. This CDR3 spans 13 amino acids. The CDR3 loop reads CATSPRGNQPQHF. As DNA, the CDR3 is TGTGCCACCAGCCCCAGGGGCAATCAGCCCCAGCATTTT.

V gene TRBV9 combines with J gene TRBJ2-1, with TRBD2 matching 9 bases. The germline gives CDR1 SGDLS, CDR2 YYNGEE. This CDR3 region has 18 residues. V lost 1 base, J lost 4 bases, and 12 bases stayed unmatched. The CDR3 region has the DNA TGTGCCAGCAGCGTATCTGAAGGCGCTAGCGGGAAATACAATGAGCAGTTCTTC. Translated, it gives CASSVSEGASGKYNEQFF.